Given below is one TCR beta chain in context. This record comes from a study of blood T cell repertoires in COVID-19. In the authors' methods: Reference gene primers were amplified, and this amplification served to estimate nucleated cell counts. Method: immunoSEQ multiplex PCR; TCRdb's copy keeps in-frame clones and lacks some. Clone size and the V and J calls come from that table; the DNA yielded D and trimming. The sample holds 250,000 to 350,000 clones, around nine tenths seen once. V lost 8 bases and J lost 0, with 16 bases in between. Germline V CDR1 and CDR2: MNHEY, SVGAGI. The CDR3 loop spans 15 amino acids.

Specimen: PBMCs or T cells enriched from blood (not recorded which). The V gene is TRBV6-5, the J gene TRBJ1-2; tentatively, D is TRBD1 (5 bases). The TCR comes from a woman aged 60-70 years in a cohort exposed to, infected with or recovered from COVID-19 (not recorded which). CDR3 nucleotides: TGTGCCAGCGGCCCGCAGGGATATTCTAACTATGGCTACACCTTC. It is translated as CASGPQGYSNYGYTF.